The following is a TCR beta chain sequence with its context. One junction end disagrees with the germline gene, perhaps due to a read error. The lymph nodes were axillary draining lymph nodes from breast cancer patients. This entry is derived from a study of breast tumors, draining lymph nodes, adjacent tissues. This CDR3 has 14 residues. From germline, CDR1 is SGHTS and CDR2 YDEGEE. Using its own MiXCR run on the multiplex PCR reads, TCRdb lists one record per CDR3 protein. The sample shows about 80,000 distinct CDR3 sequences, approximately 19% of them seen only once. The J gene is TRBJ1-5, the V gene TRBV5-8; 8 bases align to TRBD1. Sequencing was done on a sample of axillary lymph node tissue. The receptor's source is a female donor with breast cancer. Some clones in this sample may be carry-over from other donors' samples. The chain's CDR3 is CAGSHRDRQGPQHF. The CDR3, as DNA: TGTGCCGGCAGCCACCGGGACAGGCAAGGACCCCAGCATTTT.